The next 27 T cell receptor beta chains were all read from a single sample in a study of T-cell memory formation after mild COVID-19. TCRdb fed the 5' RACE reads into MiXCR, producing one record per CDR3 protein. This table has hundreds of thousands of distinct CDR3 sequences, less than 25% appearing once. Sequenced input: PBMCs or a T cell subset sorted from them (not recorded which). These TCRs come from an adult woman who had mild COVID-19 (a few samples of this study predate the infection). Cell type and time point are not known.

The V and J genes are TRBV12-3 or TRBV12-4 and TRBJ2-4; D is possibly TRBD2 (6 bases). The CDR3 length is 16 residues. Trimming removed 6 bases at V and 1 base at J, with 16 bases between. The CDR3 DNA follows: TGTGCCAGCAGCCTGACCGTTGGGGGGGCCAAAAACATTCAGTACTTC. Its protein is CASSLTVGGAKNIQYF.

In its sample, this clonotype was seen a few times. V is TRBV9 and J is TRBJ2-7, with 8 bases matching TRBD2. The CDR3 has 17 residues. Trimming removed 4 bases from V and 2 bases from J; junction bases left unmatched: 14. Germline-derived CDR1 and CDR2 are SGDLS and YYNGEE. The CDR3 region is CASSPLPNSGTTYEQYF. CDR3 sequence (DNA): TGTGCCAGCAGCCCCCTTCCCAATAGCGGGACCACCTACGAGCAGTACTTC.

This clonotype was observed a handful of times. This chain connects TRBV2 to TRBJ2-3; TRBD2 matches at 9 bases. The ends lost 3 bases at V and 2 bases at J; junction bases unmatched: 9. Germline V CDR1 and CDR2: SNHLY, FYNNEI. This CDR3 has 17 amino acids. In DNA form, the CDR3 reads TGTGCCAGCAGTGACCTCTTCCTAGCGGGGATCACAGATACGCAGTATTTT. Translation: CASSDLFLAGITDTQYF.

This chain's CDR3 is CASSPRQGDADTQYF. The CDR3 bases are TGTGCCAGCAGCCCGAGACAGGGGGATGCAGATACGCAGTATTTT. The rearrangement uses TRBV11-3 and TRBJ2-3; 9 nucleotides align to TRBD1. J lost 4 bases, V lost 5 bases, and 7 bases had no gene match. The V gene's germline CDR1 is SGHNT and CDR2 YENEEA. The CDR3 is made up of 15 amino acids. The variable domain in full, completed from reference TRBV11-3 and TRBJ2-3, reads EAGVVQSPRYKIIEKKQPVAFWCNPISGHNTLYWYLQNLGQGPELLIRYENEEAVDDSQLPKDRFSAERLKGVDSTLKIQPAELGDSAVYLCASSPRQGDADTQYFGPGTRLTVL.

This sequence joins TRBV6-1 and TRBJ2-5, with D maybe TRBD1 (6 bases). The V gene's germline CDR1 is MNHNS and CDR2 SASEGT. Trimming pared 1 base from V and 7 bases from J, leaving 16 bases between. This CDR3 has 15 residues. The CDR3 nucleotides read TGTGCCAGCAGTGAAGAGGACAGATCCGGCGGGACCCAGTACTTC. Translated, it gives CASSEEDRSGGTQYF.

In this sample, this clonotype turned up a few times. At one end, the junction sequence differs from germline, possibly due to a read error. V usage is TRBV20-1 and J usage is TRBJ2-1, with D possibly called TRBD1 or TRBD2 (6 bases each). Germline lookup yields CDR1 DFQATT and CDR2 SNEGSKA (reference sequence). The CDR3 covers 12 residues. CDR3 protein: CSPSGGRNEQFF. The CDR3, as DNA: TGCAGTCCTAGTGGGGGGCGAAATGAGCAGTTCTTC.

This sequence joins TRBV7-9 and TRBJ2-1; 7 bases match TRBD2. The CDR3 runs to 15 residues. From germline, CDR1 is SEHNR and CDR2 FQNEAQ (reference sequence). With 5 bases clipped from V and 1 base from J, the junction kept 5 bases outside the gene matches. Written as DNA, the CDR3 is TGTGCCAGCAGCCAGCGGGACGGGTCCTACAATGAGCAGTTCTTC. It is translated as CASSQRDGSYNEQFF.

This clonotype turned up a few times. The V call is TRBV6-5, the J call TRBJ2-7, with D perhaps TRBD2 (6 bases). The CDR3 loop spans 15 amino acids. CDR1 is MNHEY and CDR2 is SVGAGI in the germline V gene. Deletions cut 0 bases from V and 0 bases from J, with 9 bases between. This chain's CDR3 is CASSYSDGSSYEQYF. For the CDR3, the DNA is TGTGCCAGCAGTTACTCGGACGGGAGCTCCTACGAGCAGTACTTC.

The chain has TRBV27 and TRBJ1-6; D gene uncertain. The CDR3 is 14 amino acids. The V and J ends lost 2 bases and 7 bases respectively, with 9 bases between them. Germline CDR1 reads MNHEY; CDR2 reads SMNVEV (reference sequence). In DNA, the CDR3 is TGTGCCAGCAGTTTAAAGGGTGGGAATTCACCCCTCCACTTT. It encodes CASSLKGGNSPLHF.

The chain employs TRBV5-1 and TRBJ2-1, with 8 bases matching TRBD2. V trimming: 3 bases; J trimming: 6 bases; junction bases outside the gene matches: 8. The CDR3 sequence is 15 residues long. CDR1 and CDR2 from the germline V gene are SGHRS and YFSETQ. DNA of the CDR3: TGCGCCAGCAGCTCCTATACGGGGGGGCCCAATGAGCAGTTCTTC. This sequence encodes CASSSYTGGPNEQFF. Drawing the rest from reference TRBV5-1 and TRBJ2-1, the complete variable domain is KAGVTQTPRYLIKTRGQQVTLSCSPISGHRSVSWYQQTPGQGLQFLFEYFSETQRNKGNFPGRFSGRQFSNSRSEMNVSTLELGDSALYLCASSSYTGGPNEQFFGPGTRLTVL.

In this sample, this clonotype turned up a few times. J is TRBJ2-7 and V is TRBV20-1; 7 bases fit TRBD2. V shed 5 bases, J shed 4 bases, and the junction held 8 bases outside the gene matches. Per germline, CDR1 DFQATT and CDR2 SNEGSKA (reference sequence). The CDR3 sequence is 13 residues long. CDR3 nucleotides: TGCAGTGCTCGAACAGCGGGGAGATACGAGCAGTACTTC. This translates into CSARTAGRYEQYF.

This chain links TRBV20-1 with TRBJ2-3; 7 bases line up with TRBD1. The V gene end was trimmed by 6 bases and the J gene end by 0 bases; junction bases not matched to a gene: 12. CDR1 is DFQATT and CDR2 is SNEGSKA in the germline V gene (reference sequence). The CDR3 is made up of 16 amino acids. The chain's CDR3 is CSAKSPQGRSTDTQYF. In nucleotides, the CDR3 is TGCAGTGCCAAATCGCCACAGGGGCGAAGCACAGATACGCAGTATTTT.

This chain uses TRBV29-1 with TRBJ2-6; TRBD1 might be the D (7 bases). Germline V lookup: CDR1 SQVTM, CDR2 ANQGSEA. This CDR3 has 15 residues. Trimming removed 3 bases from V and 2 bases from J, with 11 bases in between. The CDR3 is CSVDRGEAGANVLTF. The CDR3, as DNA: TGCAGCGTTGACAGGGGGGAGGCTGGGGCCAACGTCCTGACTTTC.

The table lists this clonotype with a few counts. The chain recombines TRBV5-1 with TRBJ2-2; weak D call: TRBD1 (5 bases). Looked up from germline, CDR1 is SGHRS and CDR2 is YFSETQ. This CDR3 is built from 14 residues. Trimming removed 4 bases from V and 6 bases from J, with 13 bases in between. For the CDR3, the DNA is TGCGCCAGCAGCGGATTTTTAGGGGCCGGGGAGCTGTTTTTT. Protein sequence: CASSGFLGAGELFF.

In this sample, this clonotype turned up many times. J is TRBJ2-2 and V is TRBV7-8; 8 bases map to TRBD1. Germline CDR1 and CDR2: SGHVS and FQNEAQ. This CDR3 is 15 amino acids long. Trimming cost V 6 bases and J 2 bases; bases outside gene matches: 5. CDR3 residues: CASSRQGTNTGELFF. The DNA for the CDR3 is TGTGCCAGCAGTCGACAGGGGACTAACACCGGGGAGCTGTTTTTT.

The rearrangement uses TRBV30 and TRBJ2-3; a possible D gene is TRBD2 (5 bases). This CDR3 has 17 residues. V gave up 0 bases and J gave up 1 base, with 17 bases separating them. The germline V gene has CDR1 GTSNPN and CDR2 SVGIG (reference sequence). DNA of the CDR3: TGTGCCTGGAGTGTAAGTCAGCGGTCCATTCGCACAGATACGCAGTATTTT. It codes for CAWSVSQRSIRTDTQYF. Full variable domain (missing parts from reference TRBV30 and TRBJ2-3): SQTIHQWPATLVQPVGSPLSLECTVEGTSNPNLYWYRQAAGRGLQLLFYSVGIGQISSEVPQNLSASRPQDRQFILSSKKLLLSDSGFYLCAWSVSQRSIRTDTQYFGPGTRLTVL.

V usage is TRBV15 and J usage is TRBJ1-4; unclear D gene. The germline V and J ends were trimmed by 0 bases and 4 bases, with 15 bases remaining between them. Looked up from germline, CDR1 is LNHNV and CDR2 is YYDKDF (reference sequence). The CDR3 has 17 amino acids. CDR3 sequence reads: CATSRDPRGRHNEKLFF. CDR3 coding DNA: TGTGCCACCAGCAGAGACCCCCGGGGAAGGCATAATGAAAAACTGTTTTTT.

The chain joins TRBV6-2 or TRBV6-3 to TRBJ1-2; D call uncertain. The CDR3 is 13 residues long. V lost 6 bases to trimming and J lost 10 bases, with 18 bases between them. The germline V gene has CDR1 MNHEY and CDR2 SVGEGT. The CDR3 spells CASRTPSRVVYTF. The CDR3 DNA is TGTGCCAGCAGAACTCCTTCTCGGGTTGTCTACACCTTC.

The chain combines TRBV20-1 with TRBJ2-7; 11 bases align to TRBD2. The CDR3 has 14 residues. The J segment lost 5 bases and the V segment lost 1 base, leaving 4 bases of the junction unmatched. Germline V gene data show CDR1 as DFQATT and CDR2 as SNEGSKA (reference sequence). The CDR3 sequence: CSARGTSGSNEQYF. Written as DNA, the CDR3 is TGCAGTGCTAGAGGGACTAGCGGGTCAAACGAGCAGTACTTC.

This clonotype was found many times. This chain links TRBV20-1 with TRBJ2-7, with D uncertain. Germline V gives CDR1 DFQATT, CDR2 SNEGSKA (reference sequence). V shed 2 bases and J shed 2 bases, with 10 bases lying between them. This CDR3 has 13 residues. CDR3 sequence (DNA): TGCAGTGCTAGATTCAGACTTGCCTACGAGCAGTACTTC. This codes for CSARFRLAYEQYF.

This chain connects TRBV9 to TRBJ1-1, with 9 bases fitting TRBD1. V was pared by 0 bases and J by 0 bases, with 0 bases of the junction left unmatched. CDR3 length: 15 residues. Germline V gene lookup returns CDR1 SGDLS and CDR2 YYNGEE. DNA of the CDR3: TGTGCCAGCAGCGTAGGACAGGGGGTGAACACTGAAGCTTTCTTT. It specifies CASSVGQGVNTEAFF.

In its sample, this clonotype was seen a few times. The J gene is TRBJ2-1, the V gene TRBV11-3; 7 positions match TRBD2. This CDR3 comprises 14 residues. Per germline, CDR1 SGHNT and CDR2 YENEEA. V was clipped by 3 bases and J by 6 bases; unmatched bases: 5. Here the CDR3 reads CASSFTGGVNEQFF. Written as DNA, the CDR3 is TGTGCCAGCAGCTTCACGGGAGGCGTCAATGAGCAGTTCTTC.

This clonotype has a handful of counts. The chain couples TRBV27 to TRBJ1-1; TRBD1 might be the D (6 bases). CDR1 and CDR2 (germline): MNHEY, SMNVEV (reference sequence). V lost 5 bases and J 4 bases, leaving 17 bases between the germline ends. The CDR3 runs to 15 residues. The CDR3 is CASSEAGVGGTEAFF. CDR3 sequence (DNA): TGTGCCAGCAGTGAGGCAGGGGTTGGTGGCACTGAAGCTTTCTTT.

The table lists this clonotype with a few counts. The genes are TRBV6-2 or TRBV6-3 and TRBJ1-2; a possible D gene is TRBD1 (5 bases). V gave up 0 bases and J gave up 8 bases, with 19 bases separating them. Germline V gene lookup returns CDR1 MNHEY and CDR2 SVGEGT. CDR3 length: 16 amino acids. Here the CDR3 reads CASSYSPGRAYAGYTF. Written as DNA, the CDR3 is TGTGCCAGCAGTTACTCGCCAGGCAGGGCCTATGCGGGCTACACCTTC.

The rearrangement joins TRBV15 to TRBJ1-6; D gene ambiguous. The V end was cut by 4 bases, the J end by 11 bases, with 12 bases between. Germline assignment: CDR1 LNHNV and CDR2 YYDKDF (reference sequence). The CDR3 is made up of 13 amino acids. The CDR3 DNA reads TGTGCCACCAGCACACGGCGGGAGACACCCCTCCACTTT. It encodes CATSTRRETPLHF.

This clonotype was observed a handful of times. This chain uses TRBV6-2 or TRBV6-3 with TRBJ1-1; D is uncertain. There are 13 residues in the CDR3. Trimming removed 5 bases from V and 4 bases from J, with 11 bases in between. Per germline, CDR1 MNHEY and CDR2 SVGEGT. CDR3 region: CASSLRHFTEAFF. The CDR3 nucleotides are TGTGCCAGCAGTCTTCGACACTTCACTGAAGCTTTCTTT.

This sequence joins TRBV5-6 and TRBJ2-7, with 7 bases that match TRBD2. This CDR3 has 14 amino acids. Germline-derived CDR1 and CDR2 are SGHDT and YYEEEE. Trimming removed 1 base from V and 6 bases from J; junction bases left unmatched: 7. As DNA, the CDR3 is TGTGCCAGCAGCTTGAGCGGGATGGGGTCCGAGCAGTACTTC. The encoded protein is CASSLSGMGSEQYF. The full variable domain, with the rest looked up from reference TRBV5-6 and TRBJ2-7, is DAGVTQSPTHLIKTRGQQVTLRCSPKSGHDTVSWYQQALGQGPQFIFQYYEEEERQRGNFPDRFSGHQFPNYSSELNVNALLLGDSALYLCASSLSGMGSEQYFGPGTRLTVT.